These T cell receptor beta chains were read from a single sample in a study of T cell repertoires in cytomegalovirus infection. Their antigens remain unidentified. TCRdb recomputed calls from the reads with MiXCR, one row per CDR3 protein. Here the sample spans about 890,000 distinct CDR3 sequences, around 32% being singletons. Sequences were derived from cultured CD8+ T cells from PBMCs, sampled from culture after CMV antigen stimulation. Every receptor here comes from a human donor in good health (CMV status not recorded). Some clones in this sample may be carry-over from other donors' samples. The CDR3 runs from the conserved cysteine through the conserved F or W. D genes are given only for firm matches. Some rows mark clone size as missing; the rest say once, few, many or name a class of expanded clone.

CDR3: CSARDPGLAGPPQETQYF
DNA: TGCAGTGCTAGAGATCCGGGACTAGCGGGCCCACCCCAAGAGACCCAGTACTTC
V: TRBV20-1
D: TRBD2
size: -
J: TRBJ2-5

CDR3: CACGDTGELFF
DNA: TGTGCCTGTGGGGACACCGGGGAGCTGTTTTTT
V: TRBV27
D: -
size: -
J: TRBJ2-2

CDR3: CASSVSRGPNSPLHF
DNA: TGTGCCAGCAGCGTCTCCAGGGGACCGAATTCACCCCTCCACTTT
V: TRBV4-2
D: -
size: few
J: TRBJ1-6

CDR3: CASSLSWVGGTQYF
DNA: TGTGCCAGCAGTTTATCCTGGGTGGGGGGTACGCAGTATTTT
V: TRBV27
D: -
size: -
J: TRBJ2-3

CDR3: CASSLVGGWGKQFF
DNA: TGTGCCAGCAGCTTAGTGGGGGGGTGGGGTAAGCAGTTCTTC
V: TRBV7-9
D: TRBD2
size: -
J: TRBJ2-1

CDR3: CASSLDRGPEKLFF
DNA: TGTGCCAGCAGTTTGGACAGGGGTCCTGAAAAACTGTTTTTT
V: TRBV12-3/TRBV12-4
D: TRBD1
size: -
J: TRBJ1-4

CDR3: CASSKTVNTEAFF
DNA: TGTGCCAGCAGCAAAACGGTGAACACTGAAGCTTTCTTT
V: TRBV28
D: -
size: few
J: TRBJ1-1

CDR3: CVSSLLGANEQFF
DNA: TGTGTCAGCAGCTTATTAGGGGCCAATGAGCAGTTCTTC
V: TRBV7-9
D: -
size: -
J: TRBJ2-1

CDR3: CASSSTGESTGELFF
DNA: TGTGCCAGCAGTTCGACAGGGGAGAGCACCGGGGAGCTGTTTTTT
V: TRBV27
D: TRBD1
size: many
J: TRBJ2-2

CDR3: CASSPSAAEAFF
DNA: TGTGCCAGCAGCCCCTCAGCTGCTGAAGCTTTCTTT
V: TRBV7-9
D: -
size: many
J: TRBJ1-1

CDR3: CASSQGLLVGYTF
DNA: TGTGCCAGCAGCCAGGGCCTCTTGGTTGGCTACACCTTC
V: TRBV27
D: -
size: few
J: TRBJ1-2

CDR3: CASSLAEGFEAFF
DNA: TGTGCTAGCAGCTTAGCGGAGGGCTTTGAAGCTTTCTTT
V: TRBV7-7
D: -
size: few
J: TRBJ1-1

CDR3: CASSGGQGSTKNIQYF
DNA: TGTGCCAGCAGCGGTGGACAGGGAAGCACCAAAAACATTCAGTACTTC
V: TRBV7-9
D: TRBD1
size: few
J: TRBJ2-4

CDR3: CASSGTGMGQETQYF
DNA: TGTGCCAGCAGCGGGACAGGCATGGGCCAAGAGACCCAGTACTTC
V: TRBV7-2
D: TRBD1
size: many
J: TRBJ2-5

CDR3: CASSGATGNNEQFF
DNA: TGTGCCAGCAGCGGAGCCACGGGAAACAATGAGCAGTTCTTC
V: TRBV7-9
D: -
size: -
J: TRBJ2-1

CDR3: CASSYPGMGTDTQYF
DNA: TGTGCCAGCAGCTACCCCGGGATGGGCACAGATACGCAGTATTTT
V: TRBV7-2
D: -
size: many
J: TRBJ2-3